This section outlines one TCR beta chain sequence together with its context. Its antigen is unknown. This sample was included in a study of post-analysis software for immune sequencing data. Study results and caveats: Those with multiple sclerosis, the patient group, showed significantly lower normalized Chao1 diversity than controls. Patients showed TRBV5-6, TRBV5-1 and TRBV20-1 among 4 or 5 TRBV segments more frequent than in controls.

From germline, CDR1 is MNHEY and CDR2 SMNVEV (reference sequence). The CDR3 runs 15 residues. The V and J ends lost 5 bases and 3 bases, in that order; junction bases with no gene match: 5. TCR beta cDNA libraries included unique molecular identifiers. A population of roughly 0.95 to 10 million T cells gave rise to around 480,000 cDNA molecules. Each CDR3 protein gets one entry after TCRdb re-called the PCR reads with MiXCR. Among some 690,000 distinct CDR3 sequences listed, 55% to 60% were seen once. The sequence came from a girl aged 2-9 years with multiple sclerosis. Sequenced material: blood. The rearrangement joins TRBV27 to TRBJ2-3; 10 bases match TRBD1. In DNA form, the CDR3 reads TGTGCCAGCAGTAACCCGGGACAGGGGACAGATACGCAGTATTTT. Amino acid sequence: CASSNPGQGTDTQYF.